This T cell receptor (beta chain) was captured by sequencing in a study of blood T cells in healthy people across ages. Whole-study findings and limits: One million T cells yielded diversity estimates that were considered underestimates.

No fewer than 6 million PBMCs went into each sample. As to this clonotype: Its antigen is still unknown.

Then a second PCR, running roughly 7 to 11 cycles, was carried out with a sample-barcoded 5' primer and a J-beta primer mix. Using its own MiXCR run on the 5' RACE reads, TCRdb lists one record per CDR3 protein. This sample has hundreds of thousands of distinct CDR3 sequences, with 62% found just once. The CDR3 sequence is 13 residues long. The germline V gene encodes CDR1 DFQATT and CDR2 SNEGSKA (reference sequence). V lost 0 bases and J lost 7, with 12 bases in between. The sequence was collected from a man younger than 40 in good health. The genes are TRBV20-1 and TRBJ2-5, with D maybe TRBD1 (5 bases). The sequenced sample was blood. CDR3 DNA: TGCAGTGCTAGAGACAGGGCCCCTTGGACCCAGTACTTC. It codes for CSARDRAPWTQYF.